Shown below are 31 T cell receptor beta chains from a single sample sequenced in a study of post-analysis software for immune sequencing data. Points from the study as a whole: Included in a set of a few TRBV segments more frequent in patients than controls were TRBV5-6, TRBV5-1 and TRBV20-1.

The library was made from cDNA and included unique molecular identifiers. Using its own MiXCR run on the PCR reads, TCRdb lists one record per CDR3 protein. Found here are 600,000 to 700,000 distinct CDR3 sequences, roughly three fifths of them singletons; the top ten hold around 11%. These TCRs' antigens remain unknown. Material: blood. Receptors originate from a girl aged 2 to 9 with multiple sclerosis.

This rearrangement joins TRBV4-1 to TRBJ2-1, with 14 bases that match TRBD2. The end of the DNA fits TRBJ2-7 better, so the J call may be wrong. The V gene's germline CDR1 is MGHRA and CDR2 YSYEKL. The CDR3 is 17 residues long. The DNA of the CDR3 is TGCGCCAGCAGCCAAGCGACTAGCGGGGGGGTCTACAATGAGCAGTACTTC. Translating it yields CASSQATSGGVYNEQYF.

CDR3 region: CASSRELSYNEQFF. CDR3 in DNA: TGTGCCAGTAGTAGAGAACTCTCCTACAATGAGCAGTTCTTC. The V call is TRBV19, the J call TRBJ2-1, with no clear D. V was shortened by 4 bases and J by 0 bases, with 7 bases between the two germline ends. The CDR3 contains 14 residues. Germline CDR1 reads LNHDA; CDR2 reads SQIVND (reference sequence).

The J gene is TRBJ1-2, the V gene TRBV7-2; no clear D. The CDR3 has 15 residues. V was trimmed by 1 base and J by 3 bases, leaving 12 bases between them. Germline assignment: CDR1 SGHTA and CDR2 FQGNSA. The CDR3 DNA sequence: TGTGCCAGCAGCTTAGAACTTCGGTTATACTATGGCTACACCTTC. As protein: CASSLELRLYYGYTF. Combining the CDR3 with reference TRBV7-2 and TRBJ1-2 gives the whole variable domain GAGVSQSPSNKVTEKGKDVELRCDPISGHTALYWYRQSLGQGLEFLIYFQGNSAPDKSGLPSDRFSAERTGGSVSTLTIQRTQQEDSAVYLCASSLELRLYYGYTFGSGTRLTVV.

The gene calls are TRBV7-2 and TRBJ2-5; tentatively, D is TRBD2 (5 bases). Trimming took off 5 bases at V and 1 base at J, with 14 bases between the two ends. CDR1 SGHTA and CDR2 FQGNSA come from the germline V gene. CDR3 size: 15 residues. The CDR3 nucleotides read TGTGCCAGCAGCCCTTATGGGAGCGCCCAAGAGACCCAGTACTTC. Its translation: CASSPYGSAQETQYF.

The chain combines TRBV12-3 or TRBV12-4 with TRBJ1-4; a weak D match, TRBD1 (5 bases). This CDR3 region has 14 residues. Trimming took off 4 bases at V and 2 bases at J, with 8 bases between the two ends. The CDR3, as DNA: TGTGCCAGCAGTTGGGGCTGGACTAATGAAAAACTGTTTTTT. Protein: CASSWGWTNEKLFF.

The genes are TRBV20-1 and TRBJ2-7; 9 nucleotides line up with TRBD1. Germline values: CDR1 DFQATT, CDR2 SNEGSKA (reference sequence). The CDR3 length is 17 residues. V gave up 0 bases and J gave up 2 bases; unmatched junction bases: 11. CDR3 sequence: CSARDWGVTGGTYEQYF. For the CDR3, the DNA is TGCAGTGCTAGAGATTGGGGAGTTACAGGGGGCACCTACGAGCAGTACTTC.

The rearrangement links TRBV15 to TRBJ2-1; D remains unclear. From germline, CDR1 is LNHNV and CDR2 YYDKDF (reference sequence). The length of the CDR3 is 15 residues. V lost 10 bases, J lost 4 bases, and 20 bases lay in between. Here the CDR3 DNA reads TGTGCCATTCGGCGGCGCGGAGATAAGTACAATGAGCAGTTCTTC. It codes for CAIRRRGDKYNEQFF.

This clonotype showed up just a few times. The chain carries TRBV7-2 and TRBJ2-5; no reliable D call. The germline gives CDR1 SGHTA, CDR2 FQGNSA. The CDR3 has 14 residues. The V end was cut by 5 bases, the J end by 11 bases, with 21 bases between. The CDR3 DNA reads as TGTGCCAGCAGCGCCTCGGGCAGTTACAATGAGCAGTACTTC. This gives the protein CASSASGSYNEQYF.

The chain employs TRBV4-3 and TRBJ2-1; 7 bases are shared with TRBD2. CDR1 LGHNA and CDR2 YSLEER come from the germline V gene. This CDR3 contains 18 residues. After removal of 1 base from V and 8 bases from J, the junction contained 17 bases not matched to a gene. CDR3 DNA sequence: TGCGCCAGCAGCCAAGGTGGAAACGGGAGGCTCGCCGTCGATGAGCAGTTCTTC. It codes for CASSQGGNGRLAVDEQFF.

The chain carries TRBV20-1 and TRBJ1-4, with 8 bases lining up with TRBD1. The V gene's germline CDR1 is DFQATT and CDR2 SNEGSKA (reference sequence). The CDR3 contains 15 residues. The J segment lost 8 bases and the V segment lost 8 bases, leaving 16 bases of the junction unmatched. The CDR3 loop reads CSTTSGQGGWEKLFF. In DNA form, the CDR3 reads TGCAGTACTACCTCTGGACAGGGAGGATGGGAAAAACTGTTTTTT.

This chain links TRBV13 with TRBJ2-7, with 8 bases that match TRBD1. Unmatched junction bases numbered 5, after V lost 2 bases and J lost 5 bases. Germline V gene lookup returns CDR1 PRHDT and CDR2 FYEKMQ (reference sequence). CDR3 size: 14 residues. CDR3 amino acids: CASSLQGAVNEQYF. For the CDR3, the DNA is TGTGCCAGCAGCTTACAGGGGGCTGTCAACGAGCAGTACTTC.

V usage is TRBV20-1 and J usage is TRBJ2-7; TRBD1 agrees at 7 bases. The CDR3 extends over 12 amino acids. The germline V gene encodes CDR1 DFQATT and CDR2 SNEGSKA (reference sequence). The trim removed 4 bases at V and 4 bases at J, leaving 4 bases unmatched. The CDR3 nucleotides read TGCAGTGCTAACAGGGGAAATTACGAGCAGTACTTC. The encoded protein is CSANRGNYEQYF.

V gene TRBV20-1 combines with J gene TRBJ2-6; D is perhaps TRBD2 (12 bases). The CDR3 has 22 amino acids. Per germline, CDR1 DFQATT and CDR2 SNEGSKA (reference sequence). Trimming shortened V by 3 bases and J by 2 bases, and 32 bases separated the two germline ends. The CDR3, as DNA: TGCAGTGCTAGTTCAGGACAGGGGGCACCCGGACTAGCGGGAACTGGGGCCAACGTCCTGACTTTC. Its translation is CSASSGQGAPGLAGTGANVLTF.

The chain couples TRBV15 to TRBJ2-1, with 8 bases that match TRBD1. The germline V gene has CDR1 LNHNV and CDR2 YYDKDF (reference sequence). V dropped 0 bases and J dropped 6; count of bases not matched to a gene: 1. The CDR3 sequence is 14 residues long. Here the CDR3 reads CATSREGQGNEQFF. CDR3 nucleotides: TGTGCCACCAGCAGAGAAGGACAGGGCAATGAGCAGTTCTTC.

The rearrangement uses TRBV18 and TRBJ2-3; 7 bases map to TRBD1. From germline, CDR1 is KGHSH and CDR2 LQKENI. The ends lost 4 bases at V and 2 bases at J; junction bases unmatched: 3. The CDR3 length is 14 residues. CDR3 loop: CASSRQGNTDTQYF. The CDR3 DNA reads TGTGCCAGCTCACGACAGGGAAACACAGATACGCAGTATTTT.

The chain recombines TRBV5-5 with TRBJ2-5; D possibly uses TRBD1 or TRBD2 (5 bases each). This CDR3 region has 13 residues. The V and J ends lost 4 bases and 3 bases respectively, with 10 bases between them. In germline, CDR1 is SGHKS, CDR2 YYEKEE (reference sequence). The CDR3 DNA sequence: TGTGCCAGCAGCCAACTAGGGGAAGAGACCCAGTACTTC. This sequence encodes CASSQLGEETQYF. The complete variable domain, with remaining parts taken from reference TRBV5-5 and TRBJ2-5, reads DAGVTQSPTHLIKTRGQQVTLRCSPISGHKSVSWYQQVLGQGPQFIFQYYEKEERGRGNFPDRFSARQFPNYSSELNVNALLLGDSALYLCASSQLGEETQYFGPGTRLLVL.

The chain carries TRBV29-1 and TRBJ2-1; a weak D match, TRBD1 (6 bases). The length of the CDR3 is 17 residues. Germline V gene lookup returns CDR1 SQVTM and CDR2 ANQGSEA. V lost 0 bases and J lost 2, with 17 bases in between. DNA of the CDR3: TGCAGCGTTGAAGACGATATTCGACAGGCCGCCTACAATGAGCAGTTCTTC. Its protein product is CSVEDDIRQAAYNEQFF.

Written as DNA, the CDR3 is TGTGCCAGCAGCCGTACAAAACACAGGGTCGACTATGGCTACACCTTC. Protein: CASSRTKHRVDYGYTF. The chain combines TRBV11-2 with TRBJ1-2; D is perhaps TRBD1 (6 bases). Trimming removed 5 bases at V and 3 bases at J, with 19 bases between. The CDR3 is 16 residues long. Germline values: CDR1 SGHAT, CDR2 FQNNGV.

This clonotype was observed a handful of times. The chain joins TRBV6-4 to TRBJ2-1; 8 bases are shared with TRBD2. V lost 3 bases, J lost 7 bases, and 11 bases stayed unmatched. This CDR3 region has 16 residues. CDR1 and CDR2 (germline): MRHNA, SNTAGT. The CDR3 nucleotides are TGTGCCAGCAGTGAATTCGAGCGGGGGTTAGCGAATGAGCAGTTCTTC. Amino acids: CASSEFERGLANEQFF.

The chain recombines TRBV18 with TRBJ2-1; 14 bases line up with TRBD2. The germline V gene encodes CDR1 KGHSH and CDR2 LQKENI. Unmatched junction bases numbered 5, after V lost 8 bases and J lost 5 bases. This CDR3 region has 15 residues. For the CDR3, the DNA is TGTGCCAGCAAACCGGGACTAGCGGGAGACAATGAGCAGTTCTTC. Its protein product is CASKPGLAGDNEQFF. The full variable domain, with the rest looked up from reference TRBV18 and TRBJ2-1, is NAGVMQNPRHLVRRRGQEARLRCSPMKGHSHVYWYRQLPEEGLKFMVYLQKENIIDESGMPKERFSAEFPKEGPSILRIQQVVRGDSAAYFCASKPGLAGDNEQFFGPGTRLTVL.

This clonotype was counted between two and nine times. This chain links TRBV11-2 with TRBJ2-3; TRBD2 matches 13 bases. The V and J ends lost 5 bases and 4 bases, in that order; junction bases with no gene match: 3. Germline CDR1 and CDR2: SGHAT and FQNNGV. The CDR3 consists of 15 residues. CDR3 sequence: CASSPGLAGPDTQYF. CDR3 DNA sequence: TGTGCCAGCAGCCCGGGACTAGCGGGACCAGATACGCAGTATTTT.

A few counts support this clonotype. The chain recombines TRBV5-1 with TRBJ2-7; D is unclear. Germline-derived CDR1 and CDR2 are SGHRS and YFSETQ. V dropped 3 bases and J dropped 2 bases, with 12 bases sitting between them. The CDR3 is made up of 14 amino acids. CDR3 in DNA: TGCGCCAGCAGCTCATTTGACAAGACCTACGAGCAGTACTTC. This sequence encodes CASSSFDKTYEQYF.

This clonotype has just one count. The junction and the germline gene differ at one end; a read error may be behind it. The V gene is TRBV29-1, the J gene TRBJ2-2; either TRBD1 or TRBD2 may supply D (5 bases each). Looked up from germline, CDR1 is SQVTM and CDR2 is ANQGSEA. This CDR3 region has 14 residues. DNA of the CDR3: TGCAGCGTTAAGGCAGGGCGAAACACCGGGGAGCGGTTTTTT. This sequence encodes CSVKAGRNTGERFF.

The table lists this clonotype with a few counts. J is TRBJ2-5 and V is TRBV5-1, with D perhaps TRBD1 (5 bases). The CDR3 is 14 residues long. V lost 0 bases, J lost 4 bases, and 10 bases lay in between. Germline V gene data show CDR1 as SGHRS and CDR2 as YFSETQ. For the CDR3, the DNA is TGCGCCAGCAGCTTGGCCGAACAGGTAGAGACCCAGTACTTC. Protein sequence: CASSLAEQVETQYF.

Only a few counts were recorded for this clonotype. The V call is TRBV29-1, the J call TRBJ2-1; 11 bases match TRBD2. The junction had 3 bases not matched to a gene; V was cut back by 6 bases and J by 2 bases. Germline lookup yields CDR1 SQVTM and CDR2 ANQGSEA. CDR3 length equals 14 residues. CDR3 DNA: TGCAGCGTGGAACTAGCGGGGGCCTACAATGAGCAGTTCTTC. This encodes CSVELAGAYNEQFF.

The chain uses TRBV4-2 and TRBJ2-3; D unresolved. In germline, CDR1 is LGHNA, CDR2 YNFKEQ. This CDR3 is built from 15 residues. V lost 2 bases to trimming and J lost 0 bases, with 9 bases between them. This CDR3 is CASSQQDPSTDTQYF. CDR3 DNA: TGTGCCAGCAGCCAACAGGACCCCAGCACAGATACGCAGTATTTT.

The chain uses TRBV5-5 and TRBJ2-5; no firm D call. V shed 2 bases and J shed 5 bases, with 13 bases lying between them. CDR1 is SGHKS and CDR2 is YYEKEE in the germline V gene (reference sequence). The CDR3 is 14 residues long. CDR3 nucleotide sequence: TGTGCCAGCAGCTTCAAGACTGGATGGGAGACCCAGTACTTC. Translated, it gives CASSFKTGWETQYF.

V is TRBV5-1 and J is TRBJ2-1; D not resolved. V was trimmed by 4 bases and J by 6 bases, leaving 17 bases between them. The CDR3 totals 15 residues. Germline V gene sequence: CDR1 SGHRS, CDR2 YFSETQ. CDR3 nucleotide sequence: TGCGCCAGCAGCCCCGGAAGCTTTACTGCCAATGAGCAGTTCTTC. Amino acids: CASSPGSFTANEQFF.

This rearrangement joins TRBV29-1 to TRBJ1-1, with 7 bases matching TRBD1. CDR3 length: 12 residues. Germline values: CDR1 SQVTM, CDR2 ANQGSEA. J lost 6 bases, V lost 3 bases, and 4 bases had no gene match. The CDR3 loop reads CSVDPGGAEAFF. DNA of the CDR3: TGCAGCGTTGATCCAGGGGGGGCTGAAGCTTTCTTT.

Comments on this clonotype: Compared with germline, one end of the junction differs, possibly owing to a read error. The CDR3 loop is CANSSSPSSYNEQFF. The CDR3 nucleotides are TGTGCCAACAGCTCAAGTCCTAGCTCCTACAATGAGCAGTTCTTC. This sequence joins TRBV7-2 and TRBJ2-1; D is unresolved. Germline loops: CDR1 SGHTA, CDR2 FQGNSA. The CDR3 has 15 residues.

The CDR3 spells CASSPLGDTGELFF. Written as DNA, the CDR3 is TGTGCCAGCAGCCCACTCGGAGACACCGGGGAGCTGTTTTTT. The rearrangement links TRBV6-4 to TRBJ2-2; D gene unclear. Trimming shortened V by 6 bases and J by 3 bases, and 11 bases separated the two germline ends. The CDR3 is 14 residues long. Germline loops: CDR1 MRHNA, CDR2 SNTAGT.